This T cell receptor beta chain is drawn from a study of blood T cell repertoires in COVID-19. About the research overall: Nucleic acid was either cDNA or gDNA, and it came from T cells, B-cell-depleted T cells, or PBMCs.

CDR1 SGHTS and CDR2 YDEGEE come from the germline V gene. V gave up 0 bases and J gave up 3 bases; unmatched junction bases: 5. The CDR3 spans 15 residues. Profiled with immunoSEQ multiplex PCR; TCRdb holds only in-frame clones, not every one. The table records 150,000 to 200,000 clones, more than 75% of them present only once. The chain has TRBV5-8 and TRBJ2-7; 8 nucleotides match TRBD2. Sequencing input: peripheral blood. The receptor comes from a man between 65 and 85 years old with acute or convalescent COVID-19. The chain's CDR3 is CASSLDGTRDYEQYF. CDR3 DNA sequence: TGTGCCAGCAGCTTGGATGGGACTAGAGACTACGAGCAGTACTTC.